The clone carrying this T cell receptor (beta chain) was seen a handful of times. Time point reported: pre-sensitization, week 0. Treatment reported: therapeutic diphenylcyclopropenone sensitization with weekly scalp DPC. These data belong to a study of human T cells and chemical hapten exposure. MiXCR, applied by TCRdb to the RACE reads, yields one record per CDR3 protein. In the table there are more than 250,000 distinct CDR3 sequences, around 7.7% of which are singletons. CDR1 SGDLS and CDR2 YYNGEE come from the germline V gene. V was pared by 3 bases and J by 6 bases, with 7 bases of the junction left unmatched. The CDR3 consists of 15 residues.

V gene TRBV9 combines with J gene TRBJ2-1; 9 bases map to TRBD1. This material consisted of whole blood, taken in connection with sensitization to the hapten diphenylcyclopropenone (DPC). The receptor comes from a man aged 18 to 29 with alopecia areata. Some clones in this sample may be carry-over from other donors' samples. The CDR3 loop is CASSGRDRVGNEQFF. The CDR3, as DNA: TGTGCCAGCAGCGGCCGGGACAGGGTAGGCAATGAGCAGTTCTTC.